Listed here are 25 T cell receptor beta chains from one sample, sequenced in a study of T cell responses to AZD1222 COVID-19 vaccine. Data came from immunoSEQ multiplex PCR; TCRdb stores just in-frame clones and leaves some out. Seen here are roughly 97,000 clones, 89% observed once, and the top ten hold 18%. The input for sequencing was peripheral blood, taken on day 0 of AZD1222 vaccination. All receptors derive from an adult in good health.

CDR3 residues: CASSVGAAGTTYEQYF. CDR3 nucleotide sequence: TGTGCCAGCAGCGTAGGTGCAGCCGGGACGACCTACGAGCAGTACTTC. J is TRBJ2-7 and V is TRBV9; either TRBD1 or TRBD2 may supply D (5 bases each). This CDR3 is 16 amino acids long. V lost 0 bases, J lost 2 bases, and 15 bases lay in between. CDR1 and CDR2 from the germline V gene are SGDLS and YYNGEE.

This clone was counted a single time. The chain couples TRBV2 to TRBJ2-6; D remains unclear. CDR3 length equals 14 residues. Per the germline V gene, CDR1 is SNHLY and CDR2 is FYNNEI. Trimming took off 8 bases at V and 4 bases at J, with 12 bases between the two ends. The CDR3 DNA reads TGTGCCAGCTCGGACGGATTCGGGGCCAACGTCCTGACTTTC. Translation gives CASSDGFGANVLTF. Based on the CDR3 plus reference TRBV2 and TRBJ2-6, the full variable domain is EPEVTQTPSHQVTQMGQEVILRCVPISNHLYFYWYRQILGQKVEFLVSFYNNEISEKSEIFDDQFSVERPDGSNFTLKIRSTKLEDSAMYFCASSDGFGANVLTFGAGSRLTVL.

About this clone: An end of the junction differs from the germline gene, which may be a read error. The rearrangement joins TRBV2 to TRBJ2-5; D ambiguous. The CDR3 spans 12 residues. Germline CDR1 reads SNHLY; CDR2 reads FYNNEI. The CDR3: CASSQAIETQYF. Here the CDR3 DNA reads TGTGCCAGCAGTCAAGCCATAGAGACCCAGTACTTC.

The J gene is TRBJ2-2, the V gene TRBV10-1; D unresolved. Germline V gene lookup returns CDR1 WNHNN and CDR2 SYGVQD (reference sequence). The CDR3 contains 13 residues. Trimming left V 6 bases short and J 0 bases short, with 5 bases between. This chain's CDR3 is CASSRTNTGELFF. DNA for the CDR3: TGCGCCAGCAGCCGTACGAACACCGGGGAGCTGTTTTTT.

The chain has TRBV27 and TRBJ2-5, with 7 bases aligning to TRBD1. V gave up 5 bases and J gave up 2 bases; unmatched junction bases: 2. Per the germline V gene, CDR1 is MNHEY and CDR2 is SMNVEV (reference sequence). This CDR3 has 13 amino acids. CDR3 DNA: TGTGCCAGCAGTCTGGGACAGCAAGAGACCCAGTACTTC. Protein sequence: CASSLGQQETQYF.

V is TRBV9 and J is TRBJ2-1; TRBD2 is a possible D gene (5 bases). This CDR3 spans 16 amino acids. Trimming took 2 bases from V and 7 from J, leaving 19 bases between them. Germline V gives CDR1 SGDLS, CDR2 YYNGEE. CDR3 bases: TGTGCCAGCAGCGTTTTGAGCGGAGAGTTAAAAAATGAGCAGTTCTTC. This translates into CASSVLSGELKNEQFF.

The CDR3 DNA follows: TGTGCCAGTAGAAAGGGGGAATTGGGGGGCAGCAATGAGCAGTTCTTC. Translating it yields CASRKGELGGSNEQFF. The chain has TRBV19 and TRBJ2-1; D possibly matches TRBD1 or TRBD2 (6 bases each). Per the germline V gene, CDR1 is LNHDA and CDR2 is SQIVND (reference sequence). The CDR3 runs to 16 residues. V lost 6 bases and J 6 bases, leaving 21 bases between the germline ends.

The V and J genes are TRBV6-5 and TRBJ2-7; possible D gene TRBD1, 6 bases. This CDR3 spans 15 amino acids. CDR1 and CDR2 from the germline V gene are MNHEY and SVGAGI. Trimming removed 2 bases at V and 6 bases at J, with 17 bases between. CDR3 nucleotide sequence: TGTGCCAGCAGTTACGATTCCAGGGGCCCATCCGAGCAGTACTTC. This encodes CASSYDSRGPSEQYF.

J is TRBJ1-1 and V is TRBV6-5, with 9 bases aligning to TRBD1. V trimming: 3 bases; J trimming: 3 bases; junction bases outside the gene matches: 8. The CDR3 runs to 16 residues. In germline, CDR1 is MNHEY, CDR2 SVGAGI. The CDR3 DNA follows: TGTGCCAGCAGTTATTACTACAGGGGGCGCGACACTGAAGCTTTCTTT. Translation: CASSYYYRGRDTEAFF.

The rearrangement uses TRBV6-5 and TRBJ1-1; the D is unclear. Trimming removed 6 bases at V and 1 base at J, with 9 bases between. From germline, CDR1 is MNHEY and CDR2 SVGAGI. CDR3 length: 13 residues. The CDR3 bases are TGTGCCAGCAGAACCCGAAGGAACACTGAAGCTTTCTTT. Translating it yields CASRTRRNTEAFF.

The chain employs TRBV5-1 and TRBJ2-5; 7 bases are a match to TRBD2. This CDR3 is built from 12 residues. Unmatched junction bases numbered 5, after V lost 7 bases and J lost 5 bases. The germline V gene encodes CDR1 SGHRS and CDR2 YFSETQ. DNA for the CDR3: TGCGCCAGCCGGACTAGTCGGGAGACCCAGTACTTC. Protein sequence: CASRTSRETQYF.

Regarding this clone: Germline is not matched at one junction end, which may reflect a read error. The chain joins TRBV12-3 or TRBV12-4 to TRBJ2-7; D might be TRBD2 (6 bases). The CDR3 runs to 8 residues. CDR3 sequence reads: CASRRGPF. The CDR3 region has the DNA TGTGCCAGCAGGCGGGGACCTTTC.

The genes are TRBV19 and TRBJ2-1; TRBD2 might be the D (6 bases). Trimming removed 1 base at V and 5 bases at J, with 12 bases between. Germline CDR1 is LNHDA and CDR2 is SQIVND (reference sequence). CDR3 length equals 15 residues. The CDR3 bases are TGTGCCAGTAGTATAGGACTAGTGTCGGACAATGAGCAGTTCTTC. Amino acid sequence: CASSIGLVSDNEQFF.

V is TRBV19 and J is TRBJ2-3; 10 bases are shared with TRBD1. Germline V gives CDR1 LNHDA, CDR2 SQIVND (reference sequence). The length of the CDR3 is 15 residues. V dropped 5 bases and J dropped 4; count of bases not matched to a gene: 6. The CDR3 sequence is CASSWDRGGADTQYF. CDR3 DNA: TGTGCCAGTAGTTGGGACAGGGGAGGAGCAGATACGCAGTATTTT.

This sequence joins TRBV6-6 and TRBJ2-7; D is uncertain. The length of the CDR3 is 11 residues. Per germline, CDR1 MNHNY and CDR2 SVGAGI (reference sequence). Trimming left V 4 bases short and J 3 bases short, with 4 bases between. The CDR3 DNA sequence: TGTGCCAGCAGTTCTTACTACGAGCAGTACTTC. Translating it yields CASSSYYEQYF.

The CDR3 nucleotides read TGTGCCAGTAGGGGGGACTCCTTCTATGGCTACACCTTC. Protein product: CASRGDSFYGYTF. The chain couples TRBV19 to TRBJ1-2; perhaps TRBD1 as D (5 bases). This CDR3 is 13 amino acids long. The V gene's germline CDR1 is LNHDA and CDR2 SQIVND (reference sequence). Trimming removed 6 bases at V and 4 bases at J, with 12 bases between.

The CDR3 loop is CATSDHRGHYEQYF. CDR3 DNA sequence: TGTGCCACCAGTGATCACAGGGGGCACTACGAGCAGTACTTC. This chain joins TRBV24-1 and TRBJ2-7, with 9 bases identical to TRBD1. CDR1 is KGHDR and CDR2 is SFDVKD in the germline V gene. The CDR3 consists of 14 residues. V dropped 3 bases and J dropped 3; count of bases not matched to a gene: 2.

This clone has just one count. The chain couples TRBV2 to TRBJ2-7; D is unresolved. In germline, CDR1 is SNHLY, CDR2 FYNNEI. This CDR3 is built from 11 residues. The CDR3 sequence is CASLLQLSPRV. DNA for the CDR3: TGTGCCAGCCTTCTCCAGCTGAGCCCTAGGGTC.

V is TRBV19 and J is TRBJ1-5, with 10 bases matching TRBD1. The CDR3 sequence is 15 residues long. Germline V lookup: CDR1 LNHDA, CDR2 SQIVND (reference sequence). After removal of 5 bases from V and 4 bases from J, the junction contained 5 bases not matched to a gene. The CDR3 coding sequence is TGTGCCAGTAGTTTGGACAGGGGGTTGAATCAGCCCCAGCATTTT. Translating it yields CASSLDRGLNQPQHF.

The chain is built from TRBV10-2 and TRBJ2-1; 9 positions agree with TRBD1. CDR1 and CDR2 (germline): WSHSY, SAAADI. J lost 3 bases, V lost 6 bases, and 6 bases had no gene match. This CDR3 is 15 amino acids long. The CDR3 region is CASRPDRGIYNEQFF. The CDR3 DNA follows: TGCGCCAGCAGGCCCGACAGGGGGATCTACAATGAGCAGTTCTTC.

The chain recombines TRBV18 with TRBJ1-1; 8 bases line up with TRBD1. The CDR3 loop spans 15 amino acids. After removal of 3 bases from V and 2 bases from J, the junction contained 5 bases not matched to a gene. Per the germline V gene, CDR1 is KGHSH and CDR2 is LQKENI. The CDR3 is CASSPLTGANTEAFF. CDR3 coding DNA: TGTGCCAGCTCACCCTTGACAGGGGCCAACACTGAAGCTTTCTTT.

The rearrangement links TRBV29-1 to TRBJ2-2; D assignment may be TRBD1 or TRBD2 (6 bases each). Germline V gives CDR1 SQVTM, CDR2 ANQGSEA. V was trimmed by 6 bases and J by 7 bases, leaving 21 bases between them. CDR3 length: 15 amino acids. CDR3 sequence reads: CSVEGGTGASGELFF. In DNA form, the CDR3 reads TGCAGCGTCGAGGGCGGCACGGGGGCTAGCGGGGAGCTGTTTTTT.

The chain uses TRBV11-2 and TRBJ2-7; D unclear. The V and J ends lost 1 base and 0 bases respectively, with 7 bases between them. This CDR3 contains 14 residues. Germline lookup yields CDR1 SGHAT and CDR2 FQNNGV. CDR3 sequence (DNA): TGTGCCAGCAGCTTAGGGCACAGCTCCTACGAGCAGTACTTC. It is translated as CASSLGHSSYEQYF.

This sequence joins TRBV7-6 and TRBJ2-7; TRBD2 might be the D (6 bases). CDR1 SGHVS and CDR2 FNYEAQ come from the germline V gene. The CDR3 is 15 amino acids. V was cut by 1 base and J by 6 bases, with 16 bases left in between. This CDR3 is CASSLDYEGLREQYF. The CDR3 nucleotides read TGTGCCAGCAGCTTAGACTATGAGGGACTTCGCGAGCAGTACTTC.

This chain links TRBV18 with TRBJ1-1; 7 bases line up with TRBD1. V shed 0 bases, J shed 6 bases, and the junction held 7 bases outside the gene matches. The CDR3 is made up of 15 amino acids. Looked up from germline, CDR1 is KGHSH and CDR2 is LQKENI. CDR3: CASSPPTGQGAEAFF. CDR3 nucleotides: TGTGCCAGCTCACCACCGACAGGGCAGGGAGCTGAAGCTTTCTTT.